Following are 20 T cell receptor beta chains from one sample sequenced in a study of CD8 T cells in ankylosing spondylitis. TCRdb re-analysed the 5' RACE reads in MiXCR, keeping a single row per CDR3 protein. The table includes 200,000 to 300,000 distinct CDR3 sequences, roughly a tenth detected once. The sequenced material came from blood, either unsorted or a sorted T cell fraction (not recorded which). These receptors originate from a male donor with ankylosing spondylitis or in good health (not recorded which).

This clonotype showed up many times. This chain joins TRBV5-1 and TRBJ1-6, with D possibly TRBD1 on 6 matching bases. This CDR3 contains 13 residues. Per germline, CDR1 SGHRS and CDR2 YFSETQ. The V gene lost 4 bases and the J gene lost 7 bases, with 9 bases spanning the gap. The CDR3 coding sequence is TGCGCCAGCAGCCTCGACAGGAATTCACCCCTCCACTTT. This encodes CASSLDRNSPLHF. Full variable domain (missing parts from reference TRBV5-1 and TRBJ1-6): KAGVTQTPRYLIKTRGQQVTLSCSPISGHRSVSWYQQTPGQGLQFLFEYFSETQRNKGNFPGRFSGRQFSNSRSEMNVSTLELGDSALYLCASSLDRNSPLHFGNGTRLTVT.

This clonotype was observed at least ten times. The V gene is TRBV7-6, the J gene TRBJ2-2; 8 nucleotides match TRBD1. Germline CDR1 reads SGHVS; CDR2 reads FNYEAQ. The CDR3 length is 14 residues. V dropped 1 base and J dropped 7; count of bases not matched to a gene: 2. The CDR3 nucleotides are TGTGCCAGCAGCTTAGGGACAGGGTTCGGGGAGCTGTTTTTT. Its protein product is CASSLGTGFGELFF.

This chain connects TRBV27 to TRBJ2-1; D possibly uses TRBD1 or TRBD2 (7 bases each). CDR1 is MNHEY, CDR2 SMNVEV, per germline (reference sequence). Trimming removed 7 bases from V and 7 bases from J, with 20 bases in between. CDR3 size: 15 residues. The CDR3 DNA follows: TGTGCCAGCACCGCCGGGGGAGGGGGCCGGAATGAGCAGTTCTTC. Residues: CASTAGGGGRNEQFF.

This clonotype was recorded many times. CDR3 in amino acids: CACQWDGYTGELFF. DNA of the CDR3: TGTGCCTGTCAATGGGACGGTTACACCGGGGAGCTGTTTTTT. The V call is TRBV30, the J call TRBJ2-2; D tentatively reads TRBD1 or TRBD2 (5 bases each). Trimming pared 6 bases from V and 3 bases from J, leaving 14 bases between. Germline V CDR1 and CDR2: GTSNPN, SVGIG (reference sequence). CDR3 size: 14 residues.

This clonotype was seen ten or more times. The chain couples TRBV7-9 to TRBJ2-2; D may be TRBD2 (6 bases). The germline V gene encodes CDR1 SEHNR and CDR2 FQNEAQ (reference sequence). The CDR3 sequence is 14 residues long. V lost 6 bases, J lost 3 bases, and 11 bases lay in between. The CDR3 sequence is CASSSGLYTGELFF. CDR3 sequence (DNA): TGTGCCAGCAGTTCCGGACTATACACCGGGGAGCTGTTTTTT.

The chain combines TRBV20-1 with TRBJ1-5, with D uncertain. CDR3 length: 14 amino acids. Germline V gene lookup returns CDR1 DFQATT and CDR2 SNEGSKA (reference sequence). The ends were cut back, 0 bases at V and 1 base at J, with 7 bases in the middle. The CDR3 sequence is CSARDSRSNQPQHF. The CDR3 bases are TGCAGTGCTAGAGATTCCAGGAGCAATCAGCCCCAGCATTTT.

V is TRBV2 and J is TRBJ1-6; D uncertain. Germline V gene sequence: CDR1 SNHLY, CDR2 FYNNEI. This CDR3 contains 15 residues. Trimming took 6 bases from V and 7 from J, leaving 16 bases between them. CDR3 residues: CASRPDSVGNSPLHF. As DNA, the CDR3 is TGTGCCAGCAGACCCGACTCGGTGGGCAATTCACCCCTCCACTTT.

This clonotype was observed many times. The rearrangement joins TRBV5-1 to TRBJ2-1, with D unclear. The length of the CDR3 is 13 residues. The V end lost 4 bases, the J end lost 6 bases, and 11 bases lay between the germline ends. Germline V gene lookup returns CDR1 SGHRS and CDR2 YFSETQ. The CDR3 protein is CASSIGPSNEQFF. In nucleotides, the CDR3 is TGCGCCAGCAGCATAGGACCCTCCAATGAGCAGTTCTTC.

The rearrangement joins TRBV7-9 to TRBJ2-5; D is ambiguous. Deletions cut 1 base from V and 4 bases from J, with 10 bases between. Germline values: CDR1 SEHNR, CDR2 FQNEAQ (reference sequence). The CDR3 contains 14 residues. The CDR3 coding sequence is TGTGCCAGCAGCTTAGAGGTTCATCGAGAGACCCAGTACTTC. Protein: CASSLEVHRETQYF.

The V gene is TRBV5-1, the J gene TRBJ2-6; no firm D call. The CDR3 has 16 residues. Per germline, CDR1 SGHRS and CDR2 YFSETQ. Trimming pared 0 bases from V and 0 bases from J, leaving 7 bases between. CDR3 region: CASSLGGYSGANVLTF. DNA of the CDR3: TGCGCCAGCAGCTTGGGTGGGTACTCTGGGGCCAACGTCCTGACTTTC.

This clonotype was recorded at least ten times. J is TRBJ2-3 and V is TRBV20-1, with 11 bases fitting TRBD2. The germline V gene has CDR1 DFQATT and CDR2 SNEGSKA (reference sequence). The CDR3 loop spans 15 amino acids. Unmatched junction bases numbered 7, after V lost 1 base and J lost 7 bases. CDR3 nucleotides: TGCAGTGCTAGAGGTCCTAGCGGGGGGCACCATACGCAGTATTTT. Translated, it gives CSARGPSGGHHTQYF.

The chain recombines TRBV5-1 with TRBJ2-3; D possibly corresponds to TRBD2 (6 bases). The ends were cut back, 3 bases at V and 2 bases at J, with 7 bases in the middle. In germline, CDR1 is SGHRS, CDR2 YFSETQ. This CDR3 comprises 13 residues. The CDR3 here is CASSWRDTDTQYF. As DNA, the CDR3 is TGCGCCAGCAGCTGGAGGGACACAGATACGCAGTATTTT.

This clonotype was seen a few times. The CDR3 sequence is CAWSVVYSNQPQHF. CDR3 bases: TGTGCCTGGAGCGTCGTTTATAGCAATCAGCCCCAGCATTTT. V usage is TRBV30 and J usage is TRBJ1-5; D is uncertain. Germline V gene sequence: CDR1 GTSNPN, CDR2 SVGIG (reference sequence). The germline V and J ends were trimmed by 3 bases and 0 bases, with 9 bases remaining between them. The CDR3 sequence is 14 residues long.

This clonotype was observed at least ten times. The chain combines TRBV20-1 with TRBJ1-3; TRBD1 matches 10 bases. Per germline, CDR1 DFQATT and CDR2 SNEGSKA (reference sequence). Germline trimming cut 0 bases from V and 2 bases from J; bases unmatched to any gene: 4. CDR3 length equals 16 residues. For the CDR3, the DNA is TGCAGTGCTAGAGATTATGACAGGGGGCCTGGAAACACCATATATTTT. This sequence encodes CSARDYDRGPGNTIYF.

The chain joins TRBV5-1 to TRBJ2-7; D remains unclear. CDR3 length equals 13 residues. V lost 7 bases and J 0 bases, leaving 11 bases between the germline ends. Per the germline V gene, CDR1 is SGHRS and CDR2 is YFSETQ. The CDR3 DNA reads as TGCGCCAGCGGCTCCGGGTCCTCCTACGAGCAGTACTTC. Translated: CASGSGSSYEQYF.

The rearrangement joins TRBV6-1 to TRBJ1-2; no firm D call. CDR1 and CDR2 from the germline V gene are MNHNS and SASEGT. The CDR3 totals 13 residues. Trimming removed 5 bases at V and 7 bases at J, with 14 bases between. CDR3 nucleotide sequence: TGTGCCAGCAGTCCTGATACCCTTAGTGGCTACACCTTC. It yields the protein CASSPDTLSGYTF.

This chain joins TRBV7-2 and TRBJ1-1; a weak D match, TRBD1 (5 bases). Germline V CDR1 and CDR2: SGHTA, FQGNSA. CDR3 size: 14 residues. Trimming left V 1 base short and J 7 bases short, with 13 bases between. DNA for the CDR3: TGTGCCAGCAGCTTAGGTTCAGGGTATGGTGAAGCTTTCTTT. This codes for CASSLGSGYGEAFF.

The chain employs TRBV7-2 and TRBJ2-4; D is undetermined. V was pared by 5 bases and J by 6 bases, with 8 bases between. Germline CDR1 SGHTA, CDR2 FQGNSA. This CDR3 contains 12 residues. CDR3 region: CASSPGLNIQYF. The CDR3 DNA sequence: TGTGCCAGCAGCCCCGGCCTAAACATTCAGTACTTC.

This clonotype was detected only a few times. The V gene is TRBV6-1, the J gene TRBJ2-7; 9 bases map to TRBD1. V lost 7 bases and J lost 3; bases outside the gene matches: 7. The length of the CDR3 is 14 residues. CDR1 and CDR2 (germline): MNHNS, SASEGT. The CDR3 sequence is CASILDRGGYEQYF. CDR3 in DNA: TGTGCCAGCATCCTGGACAGGGGCGGCTACGAGCAGTACTTC.

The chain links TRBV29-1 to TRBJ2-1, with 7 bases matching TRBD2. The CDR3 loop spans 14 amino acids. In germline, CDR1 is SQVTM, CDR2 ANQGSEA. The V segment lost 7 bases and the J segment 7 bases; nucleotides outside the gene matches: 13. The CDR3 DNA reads TGCAGCGCCTCCCGGGACTACCGCTTTAATGAGCAGTTCTTC. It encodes CSASRDYRFNEQFF.